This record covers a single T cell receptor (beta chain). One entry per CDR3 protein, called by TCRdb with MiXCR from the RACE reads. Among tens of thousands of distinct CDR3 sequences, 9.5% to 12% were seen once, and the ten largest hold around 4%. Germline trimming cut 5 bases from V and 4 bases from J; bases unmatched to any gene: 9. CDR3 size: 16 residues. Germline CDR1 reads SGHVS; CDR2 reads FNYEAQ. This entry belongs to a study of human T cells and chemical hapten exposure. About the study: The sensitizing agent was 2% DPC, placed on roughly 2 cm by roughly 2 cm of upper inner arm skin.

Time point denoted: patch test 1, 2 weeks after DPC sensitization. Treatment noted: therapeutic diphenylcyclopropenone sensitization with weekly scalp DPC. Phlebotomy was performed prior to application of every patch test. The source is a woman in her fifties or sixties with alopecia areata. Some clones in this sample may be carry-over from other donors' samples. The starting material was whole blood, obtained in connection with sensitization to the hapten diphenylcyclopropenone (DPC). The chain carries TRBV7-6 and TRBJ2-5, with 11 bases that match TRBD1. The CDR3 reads CASSTTGTGGLETQYF. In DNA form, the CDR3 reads TGTGCCAGCAGCACGACCGGGACAGGGGGACTAGAGACCCAGTACTTC.